This T cell receptor (beta chain) was recorded in a study of CD8+CD57+ T cells in acquired aplastic anemia. Study at large: Sorted CD4+ plus CD8+ cells gave DNA averaging roughly 3 ug.

The V end lost 4 bases, the J end lost 3 bases, and 13 bases lay between the germline ends. This CDR3 has 14 amino acids. CDR1 and CDR2 from the germline V gene are SGHTA and FQGNSA. Both TCR beta VDJ combination and CDR3 sequence profiling were carried out. Genomic DNA was the template for this profiling. A single record per CDR3 protein comes from TCRdb applying MiXCR to the reads. Among about 220,000 distinct CDR3 sequences listed, 34% were seen once. The specimen was sorted CD4+, CD8+, or CD8+CD57+ T cells (not recorded which) from PBMCs. The genes are TRBV7-2 and TRBJ2-7, with D hard to call. The sequence was obtained from a human donor in good health, serving as a control. The CDR3: CASSSNPFFYEQYF. The CDR3 DNA follows: TGTGCCAGCAGCTCTAATCCGTTTTTCTACGAGCAGTACTTC.